This T cell receptor (beta chain) appears in the sequencing data of a study of T cells in Graves' hyperthyroidism and ophthalmopathy. About the study: Pretreatment peripheral blood was obtained at initial diagnosis. Findings and limits, study-wide: Median prediction lead before ophthalmopathy onset was 5 to 7 months with the model.

Germline assignment: CDR1 MDHEN and CDR2 SYDVKM. The CDR3 length is 14 residues. V was shortened by 5 bases and J by 6 bases, with 13 bases between the two germline ends. Amplified regions were TCR beta CDR3 sequences from RNA transcripts. With the HTBI primer set, the TCR CDR3 went through a first round of RT-PCR. Each CDR3 protein is one row after TCRdb ran MiXCR on the multiplex PCR reads. Among a few hundred thousand distinct CDR3 sequences listed, roughly 14% were seen once. As concerns this clonotype: Its antigen is unknown.

V and J are TRBV28 and TRBJ2-2, with no clear D. Sequencing was performed on blood. This sequence originates from a woman in her forties with Graves' hyperthyroidism that later progressed to Graves' ophthalmopathy. DNA for the CDR3: TGTGCCAGCAGTCCCACCTCAGCGTCCGGGGAGCTGTTTTTT. Translating it yields CASSPTSASGELFF. Full variable domain (rest looked up from reference TRBV28 and TRBJ2-2): DVKVTQSSRYLVKRTGEKVFLECVQDMDHENMFWYRQDPGLGLRLIYFSYDVKMKEKGDIPEGYSVSREKKERFSLILESASTNQTSMYLCASSPTSASGELFFGEGSRLTVL.